The rows below give T cell receptor beta chains drawn from one sample of a study of shared clonotypes between healthy human individuals. Data came from immunoSEQ multiplex PCR; TCRdb stores just in-frame clones and leaves some out. The profile shows hundreds of thousands of clones, roughly 87% of them singletons. The source material was memory CD8+ T cells sorted from blood. Source of these receptors: a man between 18 and 35 years old in good health. Each CDR3 is given with its conserved first and last residue. A D gene is named only where the DNA matches it firmly. Size is stated for part of the rows, as once, few or many counts, or as a class when the clone is expanded.

J | size | D | V | DNA | CDR3
TRBJ1-2 | many | TRBD1 | TRBV7-9 | TGTGCCAGCAGCCCTAATACAGGGGGTGGCTACACCTTC | CASSPNTGGGYTF
TRBJ2-7 | . | TRBD1 | TRBV29-1 | TGCAGCGTTACGGGACAGGGCTACGAGCAGTACTTC | CSVTGQGYEQYF
TRBJ1-2 | . | TRBD1 | TRBV4-1 | TGCGCCAGCAGCCAAGATGACAGGGTTGGGTTTGGATATGGCTACACCTTC | CASSQDDRVGFGYGYTF
TRBJ2-7 | . | TRBD1 | TRBV6-5 | TGTGCCAGCCAGACCGGGACAGGGGATTACGAGCAGTACTTC | CASQTGTGDYEQYF
TRBJ2-7 | . | . | TRBV10-3 | TGTGCCATCAGTGAGTCGGGGCAGGGAGAGCAGTACTTC | CAISESGQGEQYF
TRBJ1-2 | . | TRBD1 | TRBV6-5 | TGTGCCAGCAGTCCTGCCGGACAGGGTCACGGCTACACCTTC | CASSPAGQGHGYTF
TRBJ2-7 | . | . | TRBV28 | TGTGCCAGCAGGCCACTGGGTTTTGGCTCCTACGAGCAGTACTTC | CASRPLGFGSYEQYF
TRBJ2-3 | . | TRBD1 | TRBV29-1 | TGCAGCGTCCCATTACTGACAGGGACGGATACGCAGTATTTT | CSVPLLTGTDTQYF
TRBJ1-2 | once | . | TRBV9 | TGTGCCAGCAGCGGAGCATCAAGGACTGCCACCTATGGCTACACCTTC | CASSGASRTATYGYTF
TRBJ2-7 | . | TRBD2 | TRBV5-5 | TGTGCCAGCAGCTACGGACCGGGAGGCTACGAGCAGTACTTC | CASSYGPGGYEQYF
TRBJ1-2 | . | . | TRBV13 | TGTGCCAGCAGCTTCACCAGGGAATCCTATGGCTACACCTTC | CASSFTRESYGYTF
TRBJ1-6 | . | . | TRBV7-9 | TGTGCCAGCAGTTCGGGGTATTCACCCCTCCACTTT | CASSSGYSPLHF
TRBJ2-7 | . | . | TRBV4-3 | TGCGCCAGCAGCCAAGTGGAGAACTACGAGCAGTACTTC | CASSQVENYEQYF
TRBJ1-1 | . | . | TRBV7-8 | TGTGCCAGCAGCTTTTCGAACACTGAAGCTTTCTTT | CASSFSNTEAFF
TRBJ2-3 | . | TRBD1 | TRBV15 | TGTGCCACCAGCAGAGATCAGGGGGGACAGGGGTTGATCGCAGATACGCAGTATTTT | CATSRDQGGQGLIADTQYF
TRBJ2-1 | few | . | TRBV30 | TGTGCCTGGAGTGTTGGGGCAAAGTTCTTC | CAWSVGAKFF
TRBJ2-7 | once | . | TRBV11-2 | TGTGCCAGCAGCCCCCCGGGTTACGAGCAGTACTTC | CASSPPGYEQYF
TRBJ2-7 | . | . | TRBV27 | TGTGCCAGCAGTTTCTCGGAAGAGGTATCCTACGAGCAGTACTTC | CASSFSEEVSYEQYF
TRBJ2-2 | once | . | TRBV2 | TGTGCCAGCACCGACTGGGCTTACACCGGGGAGCTGTTTTTT | CASTDWAYTGELFF
TRBJ2-2 | . | . | TRBV7-6 | TGTGCCAGCAGCTTCAATCCAGGGTCCGGGGAGCTGTTTTTT | CASSFNPGSGELFF
TRBJ2-7 | . | . | TRBV5-1 | TGCGCCAGCAGCATGAGCTACCTTGGAGGCGAGCAGTACTTC | CASSMSYLGGEQYF
TRBJ2-7 | . | . | TRBV18 | TGTGCCAGCTCGTCGACAGAGAGCTCCTACGAGCAGTACTTC | CASSSTESSYEQYF
TRBJ2-1 | . | . | TRBV5-1 | TGCGCCAGCAGCTTGGGAGAAAATGAGCAGTTCTTC | CASSLGENEQFF
TRBJ1-1 | . | TRBD1 | TRBV10-3 | TGTGCCATCAGTGACCCGATCAGGGGACAGGACACTGAAGCTTTCTTT | CAISDPIRGQDTEAFF
TRBJ2-5 | . | TRBD2 | TRBV5-6 | TGTGCCAGCAGCATCTTAGCGGGGCCTGGGACCCAGTACTTC | CASSILAGPGTQYF
TRBJ1-2 | . | . | TRBV4-3 | TGCGCCAGCAGCCAAGAACCGGCAGGGATTAACTATGGCTACACCTTC | CASSQEPAGINYGYTF
TRBJ2-7 | . | . | TRBV12-1 | TGTGCCAGCAGCTTTGAGGCCCAGGACTACGAGCAGTACTTC | CASSFEAQDYEQYF
TRBJ2-7 | . | . | TRBV5-4 | TGTGCCAGCAGCCATAAGGACAGTTCCTACGAGCAGTACTTC | CASSHKDSSYEQYF
TRBJ2-1 | few | TRBD2 | TRBV27 | TGTGCCAGCAGTGGGACTAGCGGGGCCTACAATGAGCAGTTCTTC | CASSGTSGAYNEQFF
TRBJ2-7 | . | . | TRBV4-1 | TGCGCCAGCAGCCAAGCAACCGAGGGCCCGAGAACCTACGAGCAGTACTTC | CASSQATEGPRTYEQYF
TRBJ2-7 | . | . | TRBV7-9 | TGTGCCAGCAGCTTAGCGTCCCACATCTCCTACGAGCAGTACTTC | CASSLASHISYEQYF
TRBJ2-1 | . | . | TRBV4-2 | TGTGCCAGCAGCCATTCGCCCCTAGACTACAATGAGCAGTTCTTC | CASSHSPLDYNEQFF
TRBJ2-3 | . | . | TRBV6-1 | TGTGCCAGCGGGGACATACCAGATACGCAGTATTTT | CASGDIPDTQYF
TRBJ2-1 | . | . | TRBV11-2 | TGTGCCAGCAGCCTGCCGGGTGCTGGCAATGAGCAGTTCTTC | CASSLPGAGNEQFF
TRBJ1-1 | . | . | TRBV6-6 | TGTGCCAGCAGTTACTCGGGTGGGGGGAACACTGAAGCTTTCTTT | CASSYSGGGNTEAFF
TRBJ1-5 | . | . | TRBV6-1 | TGTGCCAGCACCATGACACGCCATTATCAGCCCCAGCATTTT | CASTMTRHYQPQHF
TRBJ2-7 | . | . | TRBV4-3 | TGCGCCAGCAGCCAAGTTCCGTTTGGCTACGAGCAGTACTTC | CASSQVPFGYEQYF
TRBJ2-7 | . | . | TRBV18 | TGTGCCAGCTCTACGGGAAGCTCCTACGAGCAGTACTTC | CASSTGSSYEQYF
TRBJ1-5 | . | TRBD1 | TRBV27 | TGTGCCAGCAGTCAGACAGGGGATAACAATCAGCCCCAGCATTTT | CASSQTGDNNQPQHF
TRBJ2-5 | . | . | TRBV5-6 | TGTGCCAGCAGCTCTATCCTGGAGAGCCAAGAGACCCAGTACTTC | CASSSILESQETQYF
TRBJ1-1 | once | . | TRBV7-2 | TGTGCCAGCAGCTTATTAGGGATTGAAGCTTTCTTT | CASSLLGIEAFF
TRBJ1-5 | . | TRBD1 | TRBV28 | TGTGCCAGCAGTTATGGACAGGGTGGTCAGCCCCAGCATTTT | CASSYGQGGQPQHF
TRBJ2-7 | . | . | TRBV27 | TGTGCCAGCAGTTTGGGGGATCCCTACGAGCAGTACTTC | CASSLGDPYEQYF
TRBJ2-4 | many | TRBD1 | TRBV5-4 | TGTGCCAGCAGCGAATCGACAGGGATAGCCAAAAACATTCAGTACTTC | CASSESTGIAKNIQYF
TRBJ2-7 | . | . | TRBV11-2 | TGTGCCAGCAGCTTAGGTCCGGTCTACGAGCAGTACTTC | CASSLGPVYEQYF
TRBJ2-7 | . | TRBD1 | TRBV27 | TGTGCCAGCAGTAAGGGGGCCCCCTATGGGTCCTACGAGCAGTACTTC | CASSKGAPYGSYEQYF